This T cell receptor beta chain originates from a study of graft-versus-host responses after intestinal transplantation. Trimming took 0 bases from V and 7 from J, leaving 7 bases between them. CDR1 is LGHNA and CDR2 is YSLEER in the germline V gene. This CDR3 has 13 residues. This table comes from immunoSEQ multiplex PCR, and its TCRdb copy is limited to in-frame clones, with some not included. The data show more than 55,000 clones, 85% to 90% seen once. The V and J genes are TRBV4-3 and TRBJ2-1; TRBD1 is a possible D gene (6 bases). The clonotype was recovered from a human patient who received an intestinal transplant, so some T cells may come from the graft donor. Sequenced here: PBMCs, sampled 26 days after transplant. The DNA for the CDR3 is TGCGCCAGCAGCCAAGATCAGGGGAATGAGCAGTTCTTC. Its protein product is CASSQDQGNEQFF.